The T cell receptor beta chain under discussion was sequenced for a study of cytomegalovirus exposure and HLA in healthy donors. The study, taken as a whole, reports: It was reportedly the case that the classifier diagnosed cytomegalovirus status with high specificity and sensitivity. Analysis was carried out at a later point, and it linked a missense DCLRE1C variant to TCR beta V- and J-gene trimming. Specificity of a few CMV-associated chains for CMV antigens was verified in vitro. Donors were assumed by presence/absence analyses to have roughly uniform sequencing depth.

Use of 60 Vbeta and 13 Jbeta primers characterized the PCR. The method was immunoSEQ multiplex PCR; TCRdb's version includes in-frame clones alone and lacks a portion of them. The sample lists under 300,000 clones; just over 85% were seen once. Germline loops: CDR1 SGDLS, CDR2 YYNGEE. This CDR3 contains 15 residues. V was cut by 3 bases and J by 2 bases, with 14 bases left in between. This clone appeared once. The antigen is unknown. Input material: PBMCs. This TCR was sampled from a man aged 40-55 years in good health and CMV-seropositive. V usage is TRBV9 and J usage is TRBJ1-2; D call uncertain. The CDR3 DNA reads TGTGCCAGCAGCGCCCCAGACGTCAGGAACTATGGCTACACCTTC. Translated: CASSAPDVRNYGYTF.